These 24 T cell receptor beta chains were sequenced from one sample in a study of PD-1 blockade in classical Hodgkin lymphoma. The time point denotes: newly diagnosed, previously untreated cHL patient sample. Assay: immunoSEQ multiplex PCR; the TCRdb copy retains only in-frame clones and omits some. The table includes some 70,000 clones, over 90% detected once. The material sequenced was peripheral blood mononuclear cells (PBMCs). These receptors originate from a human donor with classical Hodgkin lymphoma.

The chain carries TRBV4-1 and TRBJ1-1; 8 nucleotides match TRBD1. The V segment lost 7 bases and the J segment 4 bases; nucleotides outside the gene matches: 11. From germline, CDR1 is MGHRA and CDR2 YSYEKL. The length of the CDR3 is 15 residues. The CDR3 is CASIARGLFGTEAFF. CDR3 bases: TGCGCCAGCATCGCCAGGGGGCTTTTTGGCACTGAAGCTTTCTTT.

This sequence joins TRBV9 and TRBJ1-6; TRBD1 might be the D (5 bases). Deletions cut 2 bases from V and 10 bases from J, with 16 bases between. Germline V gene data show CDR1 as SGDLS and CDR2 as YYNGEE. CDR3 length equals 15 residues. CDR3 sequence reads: CASSVEDSALSPLHF. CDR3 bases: TGTGCCAGCAGCGTGGAAGACAGTGCCTTATCACCCCTCCACTTT.

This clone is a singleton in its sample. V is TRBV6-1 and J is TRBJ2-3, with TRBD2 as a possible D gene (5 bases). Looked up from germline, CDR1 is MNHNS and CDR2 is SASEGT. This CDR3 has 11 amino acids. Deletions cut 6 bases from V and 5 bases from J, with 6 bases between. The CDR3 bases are TGTGCCAGCAGGGGAGTAGATACGCAGTATTTT. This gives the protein CASRGVDTQYF.

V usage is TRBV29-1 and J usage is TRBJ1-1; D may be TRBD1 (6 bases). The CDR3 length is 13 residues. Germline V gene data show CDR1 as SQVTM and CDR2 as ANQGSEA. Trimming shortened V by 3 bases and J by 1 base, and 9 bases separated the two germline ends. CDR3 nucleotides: TGCAGCGTTGACGTCAGGGGGAACACTGAAGCTTTCTTT. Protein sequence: CSVDVRGNTEAFF.

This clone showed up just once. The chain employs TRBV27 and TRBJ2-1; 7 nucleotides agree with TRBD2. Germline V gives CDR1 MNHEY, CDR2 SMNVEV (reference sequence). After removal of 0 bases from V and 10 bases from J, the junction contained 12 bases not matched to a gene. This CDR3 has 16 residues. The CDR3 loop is CASSLSRGSTNREQFF. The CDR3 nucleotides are TGTGCCAGCAGTTTATCGCGGGGGTCCACAAACAGGGAGCAGTTCTTC.

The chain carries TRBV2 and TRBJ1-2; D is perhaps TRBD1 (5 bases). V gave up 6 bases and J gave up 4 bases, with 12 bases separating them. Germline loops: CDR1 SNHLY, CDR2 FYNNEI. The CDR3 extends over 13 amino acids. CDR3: CASRETGPYGYTF. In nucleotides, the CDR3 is TGTGCCAGCAGGGAAACAGGCCCCTATGGCTACACCTTC.

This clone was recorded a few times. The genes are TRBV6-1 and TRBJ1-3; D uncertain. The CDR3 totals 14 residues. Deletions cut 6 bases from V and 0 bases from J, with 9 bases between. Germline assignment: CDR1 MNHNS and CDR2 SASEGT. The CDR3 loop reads CASRLGFSGNTIYF. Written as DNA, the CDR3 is TGTGCCAGCAGATTGGGTTTCTCTGGAAACACCATATATTTT.

CDR3 nucleotides: TGTGCCATCAGTGAGCGAGCTTCGAGGGGCGCCGAGCAGTTCTTC. It translates to CAISERASRGAEQFF. The J gene is TRBJ2-1, the V gene TRBV10-3; D assignment may be TRBD1 or TRBD2 (5 bases each). The germline CDR1 and CDR2 sequences are ENHRY and SYGVKD. This CDR3 region has 15 residues. Trimming took 2 bases from V and 10 from J, leaving 18 bases between them.

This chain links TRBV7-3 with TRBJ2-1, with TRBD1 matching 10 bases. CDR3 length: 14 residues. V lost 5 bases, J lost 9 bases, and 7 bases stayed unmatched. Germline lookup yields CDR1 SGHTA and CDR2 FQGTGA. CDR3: CASSPRTGGVEQFF. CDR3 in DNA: TGTGCCAGCAGCCCCCGGACAGGGGGGGTTGAGCAGTTCTTC.

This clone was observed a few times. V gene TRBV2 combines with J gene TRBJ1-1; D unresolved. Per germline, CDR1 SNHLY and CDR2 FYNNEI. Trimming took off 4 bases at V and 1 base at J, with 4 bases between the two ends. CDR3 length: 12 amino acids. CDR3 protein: CASSGANTEAFF. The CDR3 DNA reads TGTGCCAGCAGTGGAGCGAACACTGAAGCTTTCTTT. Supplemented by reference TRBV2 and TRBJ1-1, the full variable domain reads EPEVTQTPSHQVTQMGQEVILRCVPISNHLYFYWYRQILGQKVEFLVSFYNNEISEKSEIFDDQFSVERPDGSNFTLKIRSTKLEDSAMYFCASSGANTEAFFGQGTRLTVV.

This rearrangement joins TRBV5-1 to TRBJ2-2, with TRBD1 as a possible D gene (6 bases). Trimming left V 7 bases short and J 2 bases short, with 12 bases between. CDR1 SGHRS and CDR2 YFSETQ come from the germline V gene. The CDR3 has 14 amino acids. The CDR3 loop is CASREQGNTGELFF. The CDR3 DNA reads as TGCGCCAGCCGGGAACAGGGAAACACCGGGGAGCTGTTTTTT.

CDR3 loop: CASSVPGQGSDTQYF. As DNA, the CDR3 is TGTGCCAGCAGTGTACCGGGACAGGGGTCAGATACGCAGTATTTT. The chain uses TRBV28 and TRBJ2-3; 10 bases fit TRBD1. In germline, CDR1 is MDHEN, CDR2 SYDVKM. V was clipped by 5 bases and J by 4 bases; unmatched bases: 6. CDR3 length: 15 amino acids.

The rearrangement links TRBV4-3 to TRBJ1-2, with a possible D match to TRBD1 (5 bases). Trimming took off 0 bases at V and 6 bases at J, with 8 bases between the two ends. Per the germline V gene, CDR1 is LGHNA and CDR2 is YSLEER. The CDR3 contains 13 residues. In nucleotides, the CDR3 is TGCGCCAGCAGCCAAGACTCGGGACATGGCTACACCTTC. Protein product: CASSQDSGHGYTF.

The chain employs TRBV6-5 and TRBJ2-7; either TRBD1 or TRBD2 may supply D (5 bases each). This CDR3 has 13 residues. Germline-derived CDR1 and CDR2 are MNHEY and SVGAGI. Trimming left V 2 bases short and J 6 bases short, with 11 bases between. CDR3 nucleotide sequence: TGTGCCAGCAGTTACCAGGGTGCGGGCGAGCAGTACTTC. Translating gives CASSYQGAGEQYF.

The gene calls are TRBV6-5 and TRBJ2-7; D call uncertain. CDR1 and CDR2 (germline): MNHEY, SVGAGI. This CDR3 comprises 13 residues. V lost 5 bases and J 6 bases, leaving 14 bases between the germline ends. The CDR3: CASSPLLPGEQYF. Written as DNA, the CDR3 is TGTGCCAGCAGTCCTCTCCTGCCTGGCGAGCAGTACTTC.

CDR3 protein: CASGPTSGTEQYF. DNA for the CDR3: TGTGCCAGTGGTCCGACTAGCGGGACCGAGCAGTACTTC. The chain has TRBV19 and TRBJ2-7; 11 nucleotides match TRBD2. Germline trimming cut 8 bases from V and 6 bases from J; bases unmatched to any gene: 6. Germline CDR1 and CDR2: LNHDA and SQIVND (reference sequence). The CDR3 consists of 13 residues.

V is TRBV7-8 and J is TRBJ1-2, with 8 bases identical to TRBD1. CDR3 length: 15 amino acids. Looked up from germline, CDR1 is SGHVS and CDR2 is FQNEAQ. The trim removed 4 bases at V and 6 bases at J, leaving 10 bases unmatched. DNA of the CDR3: TGTGCCAGCAGCTCCCCGGACAGGGATATTAATGGCTACACCTTC. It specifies CASSSPDRDINGYTF.

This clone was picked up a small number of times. CDR3 sequence reads: CASSLLTGNYGNTIYF. CDR3 nucleotide sequence: TGTGCCAGCAGTTTATTGACGGGAAACTACGGAAACACCATATATTTT. The chain joins TRBV28 to TRBJ1-3; unclear D gene. Germline V CDR1 and CDR2: MDHEN, SYDVKM. The CDR3 length is 16 residues. V lost 1 base, J lost 4 bases, and 14 bases lay in between.

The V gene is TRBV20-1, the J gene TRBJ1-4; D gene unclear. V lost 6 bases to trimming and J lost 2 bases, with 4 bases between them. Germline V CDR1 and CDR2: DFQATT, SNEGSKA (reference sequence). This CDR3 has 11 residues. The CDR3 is CSAPTNEKLFF. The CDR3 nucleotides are TGCAGTGCGCCCACTAATGAAAAACTGTTTTTT.

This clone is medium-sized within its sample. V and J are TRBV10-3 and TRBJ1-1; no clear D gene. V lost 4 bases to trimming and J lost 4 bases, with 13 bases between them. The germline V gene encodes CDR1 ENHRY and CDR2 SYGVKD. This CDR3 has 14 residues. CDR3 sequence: CAISVRRVGTEAFF. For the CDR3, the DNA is TGTGCCATCAGTGTTCGGAGGGTGGGCACTGAAGCTTTCTTT.

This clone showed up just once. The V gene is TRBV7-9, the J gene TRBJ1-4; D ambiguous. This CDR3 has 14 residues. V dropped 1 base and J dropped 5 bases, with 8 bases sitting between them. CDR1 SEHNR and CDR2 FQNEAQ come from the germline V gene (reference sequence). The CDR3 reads CASSLGRVNEKLFF. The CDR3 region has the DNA TGTGCCAGCAGCTTAGGAAGGGTAAATGAAAAACTGTTTTTT.

The CDR3 DNA follows: TGCGCCAGCAGCCAAGGGGTAGAGGGACAGGGGTTTGCTAATGAAAAACTGTTTTTT. Residues: CASSQGVEGQGFANEKLFF. The chain combines TRBV4-1 with TRBJ1-4, with 10 bases lining up with TRBD1. After removal of 1 base from V and 3 bases from J, the junction contained 11 bases not matched to a gene. Germline V gene data show CDR1 as MGHRA and CDR2 as YSYEKL. The CDR3 sequence is 19 residues long.

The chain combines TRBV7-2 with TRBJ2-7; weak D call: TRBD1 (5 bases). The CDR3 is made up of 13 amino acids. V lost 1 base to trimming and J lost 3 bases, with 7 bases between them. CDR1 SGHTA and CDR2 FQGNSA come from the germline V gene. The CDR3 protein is CASSLGQRYEQYF. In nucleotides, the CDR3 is TGTGCCAGCAGCTTAGGACAGCGCTACGAGCAGTACTTC. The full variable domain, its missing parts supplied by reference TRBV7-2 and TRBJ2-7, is GAGVSQSPSNKVTEKGKDVELRCDPISGHTALYWYRQSLGQGLEFLIYFQGNSAPDKSGLPSDRFSAERTGGSVSTLTIQRTQQEDSAVYLCASSLGQRYEQYFGPGTRLTVT.

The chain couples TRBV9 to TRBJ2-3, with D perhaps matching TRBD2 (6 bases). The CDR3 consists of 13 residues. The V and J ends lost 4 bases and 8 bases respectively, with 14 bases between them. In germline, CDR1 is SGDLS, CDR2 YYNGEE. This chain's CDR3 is CASSPGGGGTQYF. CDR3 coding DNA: TGTGCCAGCAGCCCCGGGGGTGGAGGTACGCAGTATTTT.